The T cell receptor beta chain described here comes from a study of human T cells and chemical hapten exposure. Study-level results: Relative to controls, expanded TCRs formed significantly more large CDR3 similarity clusters.

Trimming took 6 bases from V and 0 from J, leaving 10 bases between them. Germline assignment: CDR1 MNHEY and CDR2 SVGAGI. The CDR3 loop spans 14 amino acids. The study used a library that attached unique molecular identifiers to individual cDNA molecules. TCRdb ran MiXCR on the RACE reads and lists one entry per CDR3 protein. Found here are 380,000 or so distinct CDR3 sequences, around 4.8% of them singletons; the top ten hold approximately 2.5%. Time point reported: patch test 1, 2 weeks after DPC sensitization. Specified treatment: therapeutic diphenylcyclopropenone sensitization with weekly scalp DPC. Patients had alopecia, were aged 18 to 70, and were not pregnant. Extraction of total RNA was performed on unfractionated whole blood. This clonotype came up a few times. Its antigen is undetermined.

The chain combines TRBV6-5 with TRBJ2-3, with a tentative D call TRBD1 (6 bases). The source of this sequence is a woman between 45 and 60 years old with alopecia areata. Some clones in this sample may be carry-over from other donors' samples. Sample: whole blood, taken in connection with sensitization to the hapten diphenylcyclopropenone (DPC). The CDR3 reads CASRWTASTDTQYF. The CDR3 nucleotides are TGTGCCAGCAGATGGACAGCTAGCACAGATACGCAGTATTTT.